Below are 25 T cell receptor beta chains sequenced from a single sample in a study of CD8+CD57+ T cells in acquired aplastic anemia. For CDR3 and TCR beta VDJ profiling, genomic DNA was the template used. TCRdb fed the reads into MiXCR, producing one record per CDR3 protein. The sample holds fewer than 250,000 distinct CDR3 sequences, roughly half seen once. Sequences were obtained from sorted CD4+, CD8+, or CD8+CD57+ T cells (not recorded which) from PBMCs. The receptor source for this set is a human donor in good health, serving as a control.

This clonotype was counted only a few times. The chain links TRBV10-2 to TRBJ2-1; maybe TRBD1 (5 bases). Trimming took 5 bases from V and 2 from J, leaving 13 bases between them. The CDR3 sequence is 15 residues long. CDR1 is WSHSY and CDR2 is SAAADI in the germline V gene. The CDR3 sequence: CASSSGLGPYNEQFF. The DNA for the CDR3 is TGCGCCAGCAGTTCAGGGTTGGGCCCCTACAATGAGCAGTTCTTC.

This clonotype came up a few times. Here the CDR3 reads CASSPKGGENEKLFF. The DNA for the CDR3 is TGTGCCAGCAGTCCCAAGGGGGGCGAGAATGAAAAACTGTTTTTT. This chain connects TRBV27 to TRBJ1-4; maybe TRBD1 (6 bases). Germline lookup yields CDR1 MNHEY and CDR2 SMNVEV (reference sequence). The V end lost 5 bases, the J end lost 5 bases, and 15 bases lay between the germline ends. This CDR3 is built from 15 residues. Filled out from reference TRBV27 and TRBJ1-4, the complete variable domain reads EAQVTQNPRYLITVTGKKLTVTCSQNMNHEYMSWYRQDPGLGLRQIYYSMNVEVTDKGDVPEGYKVSRKEKRNFPLILESPSPNQTSLYFCASSPKGGENEKLFFGSGTQLSVL.

This clonotype has a count of ten or more. The V call is TRBV28, the J call TRBJ1-5; D possibly corresponds to TRBD1 (5 bases). The V gene lost 6 bases and the J gene lost 6 bases, with 9 bases spanning the gap. The CDR3 spans 12 residues. Germline-derived CDR1 and CDR2 are MDHEN and SYDVKM. For the CDR3, the DNA is TGTGCCAGCAGGGGGGTCGGTCAGCCCCAGCATTTT. It yields the protein CASRGVGQPQHF.

In this sample, this clonotype turned up once. A read error may produce the germline difference seen at one junction end. V gene TRBV10-1 combines with J gene TRBJ2-7; TRBD2 aligns across 10 bases. The CDR3 covers 15 residues. CDR1 WNHNN and CDR2 SYGVQD come from the germline V gene (reference sequence). The CDR3 coding sequence is TGTGCCAGCAGTGAGATAGCGGGAGGAGGGGGCGAGCAGTACTTC. It specifies CASSEIAGGGGEQYF.

This clonotype was seen only a few times. The chain combines TRBV3-1 with TRBJ1-6; possible D gene TRBD1, 5 bases. The CDR3 loop spans 15 amino acids. The ends were cut back, 4 bases at V and 5 bases at J, with 12 bases in the middle. Germline V gene sequence: CDR1 LGHDT, CDR2 YNNKEL (reference sequence). The CDR3 region is CASSPRQSDNSPLHF. The CDR3 DNA sequence: TGTGCCAGCAGCCCGCGACAGTCCGATAATTCACCCCTCCACTTT.

This clonotype was observed at least ten times. The J gene is TRBJ2-7, the V gene TRBV5-8; the D is unclear. Between the trimmed V and J ends, which lost 0 bases and 0 bases, there was a span of 4 bases. Germline V CDR1 and CDR2: SGHTS, YDEGEE. This CDR3 has 13 residues. CDR3 coding DNA: TGTGCCAGCAGCTTGGTGGCCTCCTACGAGCAGTACTTC. Translated: CASSLVASYEQYF.

This clonotype was recorded once. Its ends do not fully match the called genes, so a read error is possible. The chain combines TRBV20-1 with TRBJ2-1, with a possible D match to TRBD2 (5 bases). The CDR3 is 15 amino acids. CDR1 and CDR2 (germline): DFQATT, SNEGSKA (reference sequence). Here the CDR3 DNA reads TGCAGTGCTGGAGAGATGAGGGCAGGTTCGAATGAGCAGTTCTTC. Encoded protein: CSAGEMRAGSNEQFF.

V and J are TRBV7-4 and TRBJ2-7; unclear D gene. CDR1 and CDR2 (germline): SGHVT, SQSDAQ. The CDR3 totals 11 residues. The V end was cut by 5 bases, the J end by 2 bases, with 4 bases between. CDR3 amino acids: CASSRPYEQYF. In nucleotides, the CDR3 is TGTGCCAGCAGCCGACCCTACGAGCAGTACTTC.

Many counts were recorded for this clonotype. The rearrangement uses TRBV29-1 and TRBJ2-7; 11 bases are a match to TRBD1. The CDR3 consists of 13 residues. Germline CDR1 is SQVTM and CDR2 is ANQGSEA. The ends lost 7 bases at V and 6 bases at J; junction bases unmatched: 8. The CDR3 coding sequence is TGCAGCGCAAGGACAGGGGGCGCGGGCGAGCAGTACTTC. Residues: CSARTGGAGEQYF.

The chain has TRBV7-3 and TRBJ2-7, with D hard to call. CDR1 is SGHTA, CDR2 FQGTGA, per germline. The CDR3 has 14 amino acids. V lost 2 bases, J lost 6 bases, and 14 bases lay in between. This CDR3 is CASSLVGETREQYF. The CDR3 bases are TGTGCCAGCAGCTTAGTAGGAGAGACCCGCGAGCAGTACTTC. The entire variable domain, with the rest obtained from reference TRBV7-3 and TRBJ2-7, is as follows: GAGVSQTPSNKVTEKGKYVELRCDPISGHTALYWYRQSLGQGPEFLIYFQGTGAADDSGLPNDRFFAVRPEGSVSTLKIQRTERGDSAVYLCASSLVGETREQYFGPGTRLTVT.

This chain connects TRBV7-9 to TRBJ1-4; no clear D gene. CDR1 and CDR2 from the germline V gene are SEHNR and FQNEAQ (reference sequence). Trimming stripped 4 bases from V and 7 bases from J, with 19 bases between. There are 16 residues in the CDR3. CDR3 nucleotides: TGTGCCAGCAGCTCCGTGGGTGGGCCATCTGGTGAAAAACTGTTTTTT. It encodes CASSSVGGPSGEKLFF.

This clonotype was counted many times. The CDR3 reads CASTPFYRNTEAFF. CDR3 DNA sequence: TGTGCCAGCACGCCCTTTTACAGGAACACTGAAGCTTTCTTT. V gene TRBV28 combines with J gene TRBJ1-1, with D unresolved. This CDR3 has 14 amino acids. Germline V gene data show CDR1 as MDHEN and CDR2 as SYDVKM. V was pared by 7 bases and J by 1 base, with 13 bases between.

V and J are TRBV2 and TRBJ2-2; D is uncertain. This CDR3 contains 11 residues. V was pared by 7 bases and J by 5 bases, with 5 bases between. CDR1 and CDR2 from the germline V gene are SNHLY and FYNNEI. The CDR3 spells CASMGTGELFF. CDR3 bases: TGTGCCAGCATGGGGACCGGGGAGCTGTTTTTT.

The chain has TRBV7-6 and TRBJ2-3; D unclear. The V end lost 6 bases, the J end lost 1 base, and 14 bases lay between the germline ends. Per the germline V gene, CDR1 is SGHVS and CDR2 is FNYEAQ. CDR3 size: 15 residues. CDR3 in amino acids: CASSYQALCTDTQYF. In nucleotides, the CDR3 is TGTGCCAGCAGTTATCAGGCTTTATGCACAGATACGCAGTATTTT.

The V gene is TRBV7-2, the J gene TRBJ2-4; 7 nucleotides line up with TRBD1. From germline, CDR1 is SGHTA and CDR2 FQGNSA. The CDR3 length is 16 residues. V lost 0 bases to trimming and J lost 6 bases; unmatched junction nucleotides: 8. CDR3 in amino acids: CASSLARGMVGNIQYF. CDR3 nucleotide sequence: TGTGCCAGCAGCTTAGCCAGGGGGATGGTTGGAAACATTCAGTACTTC. The variable domain in full, with the rest retrieved from reference TRBV7-2 and TRBJ2-4, is GAGVSQSPSNKVTEKGKDVELRCDPISGHTALYWYRQSLGQGLEFLIYFQGNSAPDKSGLPSDRFSAERTGGSVSTLTIQRTQQEDSAVYLCASSLARGMVGNIQYFGAGTRLSVL.

The chain is built from TRBV29-1 and TRBJ2-7; D might be TRBD1 or TRBD2, each matching 5 bases. The CDR3 is 12 amino acids. Germline values: CDR1 SQVTM, CDR2 ANQGSEA. Trimming took 5 bases from V and 2 from J, leaving 10 bases between them. CDR3 amino acids: CSVQGPAYEQYF. DNA of the CDR3: TGCAGCGTTCAGGGACCGGCCTACGAGCAGTACTTC.

This clonotype was detected ten times or more. The rearrangement links TRBV27 to TRBJ1-1, with D perhaps TRBD1 (6 bases). The CDR3 has 15 residues. Trimming stripped 5 bases from V and 1 base from J, with 14 bases between. Per germline, CDR1 MNHEY and CDR2 SMNVEV (reference sequence). The CDR3 sequence: CASSEYREGNTEAFF. CDR3 DNA sequence: TGTGCCAGCAGTGAGTACAGGGAAGGGAACACTGAAGCTTTCTTT.

This clonotype has more than one count but fewer than ten. The gene calls are TRBV20-1 and TRBJ1-1; possibly TRBD1 for D (5 bases). Trimming took off 3 bases at V and 6 bases at J, with 8 bases between the two ends. The CDR3 contains 11 residues. Germline CDR1 and CDR2: DFQATT and SNEGSKA (reference sequence). Here the CDR3 reads CSARRGAEAFF. The CDR3 DNA reads as TGCAGTGCTAGGCGGGGGGCTGAAGCTTTCTTT.

This clonotype was seen ten or more times. The chain links TRBV27 to TRBJ2-7; 10 nucleotides align to TRBD2. J was trimmed by 3 bases and V by 5 bases; bases with no gene match: 10. Germline V gene sequence: CDR1 MNHEY, CDR2 SMNVEV (reference sequence). This CDR3 is built from 16 residues. The CDR3 is CASSRASGGMVYEQYF. The CDR3 DNA follows: TGTGCCAGCAGTAGGGCTAGCGGGGGAATGGTCTACGAGCAGTACTTC.

This clonotype has at least ten counts. This CDR3 reads CSAIPSGGADTQYF. The CDR3 DNA reads as TGCAGTGCTATACCTAGCGGGGGCGCCGATACGCAGTATTTT. The chain recombines TRBV20-1 with TRBJ2-3, with 10 bases fitting TRBD2. The V gene end was trimmed by 4 bases and the J gene end by 6 bases; junction bases not matched to a gene: 7. Germline assignment: CDR1 DFQATT and CDR2 SNEGSKA (reference sequence). This CDR3 region has 14 residues.

A word on this clonotype: A junction end diverges from the germline sequence, so it may reflect a read error. V is TRBV7-7 and J is TRBJ2-7, with D perhaps matching TRBD1 or TRBD2 (5 bases each). Germline V gene data show CDR1 as SSHAT and CDR2 as FNYEAQ (reference sequence). This CDR3 contains 14 residues. CDR3 amino acids: CASIPGGRPDEQYF. CDR3 DNA: TGTGCTAGCATCCCTGGGGGTAGACCGGATGAGCAGTACTTC.

The gene calls are TRBV29-1 and TRBJ2-5; 10 bases map to TRBD1. The CDR3 length is 13 residues. V trimming: 4 bases; J trimming: 4 bases; junction bases outside the gene matches: 3. Germline lookup yields CDR1 SQVTM and CDR2 ANQGSEA. The chain's CDR3 is CSVVTGGGETQYF. The CDR3 DNA is TGCAGCGTTGTGACAGGGGGCGGAGAGACCCAGTACTTC.

As to this clonotype: A read error may account for a junction end that differs from germline. J is TRBJ2-7 and V is TRBV20-1, with 12 bases aligning to TRBD2. The CDR3 extends over 16 amino acids. Germline V gene sequence: CDR1 DFQATT, CDR2 SNEGSKA (reference sequence). The CDR3 sequence: CSARGALAGGIYERYF. The CDR3 DNA reads TGCAGTGCTAGAGGCGCCCTAGCGGGGGGGATTTACGAGCGGTACTTC.

The rearrangement uses TRBV15 and TRBJ1-5; D is perhaps TRBD1 (5 bases). V was clipped by 2 bases and J by 6 bases, with 14 bases between them. The CDR3 is 15 residues long. The germline gives CDR1 LNHNV, CDR2 YYDKDF (reference sequence). CDR3 sequence (DNA): TGTGCCACCAGCAGATCGCGGGGGGACGGTCAGCCCCAGCATTTT. It yields the protein CATSRSRGDGQPQHF.

This clonotype was seen more than once but under ten times. V gene TRBV28 combines with J gene TRBJ1-4; TRBD1 might be the D (6 bases). The length of the CDR3 is 15 residues. Germline loops: CDR1 MDHEN, CDR2 SYDVKM. V lost 6 bases, J lost 8 bases, and 19 bases lay in between. CDR3 sequence (DNA): TGTGCCAGCAGCCGGGGGCAGTCGAGATTGGAAAAACTGTTTTTT. Translated, it gives CASSRGQSRLEKLFF.